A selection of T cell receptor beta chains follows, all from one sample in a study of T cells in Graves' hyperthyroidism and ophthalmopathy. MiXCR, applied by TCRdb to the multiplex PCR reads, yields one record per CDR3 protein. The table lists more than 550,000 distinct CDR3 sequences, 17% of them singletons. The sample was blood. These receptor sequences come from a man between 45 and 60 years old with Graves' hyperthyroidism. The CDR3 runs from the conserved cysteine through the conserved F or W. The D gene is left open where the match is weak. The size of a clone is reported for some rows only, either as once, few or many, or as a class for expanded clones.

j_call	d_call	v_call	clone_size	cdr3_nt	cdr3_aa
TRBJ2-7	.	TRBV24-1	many	TGTGCCACCAGTGATGTTGAATCCTGGGAGTCCTACGAGCAGTACTTC	CATSDVESWESYEQYF
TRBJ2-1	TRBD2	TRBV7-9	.	TGTGCCAGCAGCCCCCTTGGCCTAGCGGACAATGAGCAGTTCTTC	CASSPLGLADNEQFF
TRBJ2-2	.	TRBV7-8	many	TGTGCCAGCAGCTTAGCGTCCGGGAATTACGCGGGGGAGCTGTTTTTT	CASSLASGNYAGELFF
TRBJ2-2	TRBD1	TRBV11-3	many	TGTGCCAGCAGCCAGACAGGGTTTACCGGGGAGCTGTTTTTT	CASSQTGFTGELFF
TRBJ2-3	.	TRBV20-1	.	TGCAGTGCCCCCTGGATCGACGGTCTTGGCACAGATACGCAGTATTTT	CSAPWIDGLGTDTQYF
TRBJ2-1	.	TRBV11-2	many	TGTGCCAGCAGCTTACCCTCCGCGGGCGCGTACAATGAGCAGTTCTTC	CASSLPSAGAYNEQFF
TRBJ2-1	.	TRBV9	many	TGTGCCAGCAGCGTAGGCACGCGCCGTTACAATGAGCAGTTCTTC	CASSVGTRRYNEQFF
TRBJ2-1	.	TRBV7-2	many	TGTGCCAGCAGCGAGCGAGATTACAATGAGCAGTTCTTC	CASSERDYNEQFF
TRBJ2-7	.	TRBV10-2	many	TGCGCCAGCAGTGAGGGGTACGAGCAGTACTTC	CASSEGYEQYF
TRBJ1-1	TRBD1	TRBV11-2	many	TGTGCCAGCAGAAACGGACAGGGGACCTACACTGAAGCTTTCTTT	CASRNGQGTYTEAFF
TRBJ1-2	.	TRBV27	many	TGCCCCCGAGGGGGAACTCATTTTAACTATGGCTACACCTTC	CPRGGTHFNYGYTF
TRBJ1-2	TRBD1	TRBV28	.	TGTGCCAGCAGTTCAACCGGGACAGGGTCCGGCTATGGCTACACCTTC	CASSSTGTGSGYGYTF
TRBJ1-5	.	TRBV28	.	TGTGCCAGCAGTTTATTTCACACGGGGCGGGCCTCCAATCAGCCCCAGCATTTT	CASSLFHTGRASNQPQHF
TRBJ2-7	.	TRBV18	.	TGTGCCAGCTCACCGCCAGGGGCGCGTGAGCAGTACTTC	CASSPPGAREQYF
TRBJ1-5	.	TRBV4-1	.	TGCGCCAGCAGCCAAGGGCCCCCGGGTGGCAATCAGCCCCAGCATTTT	CASSQGPPGGNQPQHF